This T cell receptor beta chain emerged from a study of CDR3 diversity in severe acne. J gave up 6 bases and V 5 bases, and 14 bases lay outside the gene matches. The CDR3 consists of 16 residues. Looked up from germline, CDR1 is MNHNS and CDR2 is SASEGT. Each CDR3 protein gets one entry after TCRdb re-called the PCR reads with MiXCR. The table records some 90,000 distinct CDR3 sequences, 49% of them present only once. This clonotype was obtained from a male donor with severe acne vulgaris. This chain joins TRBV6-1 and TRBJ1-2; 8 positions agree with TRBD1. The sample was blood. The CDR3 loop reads CASSSQPGQVANGYTF. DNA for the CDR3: TGTGCCAGCAGTTCGCAGCCGGGACAGGTGGCAAATGGCTACACCTTC.